A single sample is the source of the 5 T cell receptor beta chains below, sequenced in a study of Graves' ophthalmopathy and Graves' hyperthyroidism. The study amplified TCR beta CDR3 regions using RNA transcripts. The first round was an RT-PCR with HTBI primers, and the second round was a multiplex PCR. TCRdb re-called the multiplex PCR reads with MiXCR, one entry per CDR3 protein. The table has roughly 220,000 distinct CDR3 sequences, around 50% seen once. The sample consisted of peripheral blood. Every receptor here comes from an adult man with Graves' ophthalmopathy.

V usage is TRBV10-2 and J usage is TRBJ2-7; D is uncertain. V lost 6 bases and J 3 bases, leaving 18 bases between the germline ends. Germline CDR1 WSHSY, CDR2 SAAADI. The CDR3 has 15 amino acids. The chain's CDR3 is CASSQDRVGLYEQYF. In nucleotides, the CDR3 is TGCGCCAGCAGCCAAGATCGCGTAGGGCTCTACGAGCAGTACTTC.

The chain uses TRBV5-1 and TRBJ2-2, with 10 positions matching TRBD2. The CDR3 extends over 15 amino acids. V lost 2 bases to trimming and J lost 3 bases; unmatched junction nucleotides: 1. Germline CDR1 SGHRS, CDR2 YFSETQ. CDR3 DNA sequence: TGCGCCAGCAGCTTAGGACTAGCGGACACCGGGGAGCTGTTTTTT. Amino acids: CASSLGLADTGELFF.

The rearrangement uses TRBV29-1 and TRBJ2-2, with D possibly being TRBD1 or TRBD2 (7 bases each). From germline, CDR1 is SQVTM and CDR2 ANQGSEA. Trimming took 3 bases from V and 7 from J, leaving 15 bases between them. The CDR3 covers 14 residues. The CDR3 DNA is TGCAGCGTTGAGTGGCAGGGGGGGATCGGGGAGCTGTTTTTT. Amino acids: CSVEWQGGIGELFF.

This clonotype has ten or more counts. The chain recombines TRBV29-1 with TRBJ1-3; D is unclear. Germline CDR1 is SQVTM and CDR2 is ANQGSEA. CDR3 length: 12 residues. V was clipped by 4 bases and J by 2 bases, with 6 bases between them. CDR3 nucleotide sequence: TGCAGCGTTGGGTTTGCTGGAAACACCATATATTTT. It codes for CSVGFAGNTIYF. Full variable domain (outside the CDR3, taken from reference TRBV29-1 and TRBJ1-3): SAVISQKPSRDICQRGTSLTIQCQVDSQVTMMFWYRQQPGQSLTLIATANQGSEATYESGFVIDKFPISRPNLTFSTLTVSNMSPEDSSIYLCSVGFAGNTIYFGEGSWLTVV.

This chain uses TRBV24-1 with TRBJ2-1; D unresolved. CDR3 size: 13 residues. Trimming pared 6 bases from V and 0 bases from J, leaving 5 bases between. The germline V gene encodes CDR1 KGHDR and CDR2 SFDVKD. The CDR3 DNA reads as TGTGCCACCAGTAGAAGCTCCTACAATGAGCAGTTCTTC. Translating it yields CATSRSSYNEQFF.